This TCR beta chain was identified during a study of spatial heterogeneity in lung cancer. Study details: Fewer alpha-chain than beta-chain sequences were consistently detected.

CDR3 length: 13 residues. Trimming shortened V by 4 bases and J by 4 bases, and 12 bases separated the two germline ends. Germline lookup yields CDR1 SGHRS and CDR2 YFSETQ. Study-level points and caveats: Expanded alpha and beta TCR counts within tumors tracked tumor mutation counts.

Time point given: sample taken at primary tumor resection. Samples were donated by 72 untreated early-stage non-small cell lung cancer patients. The study sequenced unsorted whole RNA from tumor, nontumor lung or frozen PBMC. This clonotype was detected ten times or more. Its antigen is not identified. Via MiXCR, TCRdb re-called the 5' RACE reads, giving one row per CDR3 protein. The repertoire consists of around 100,000 distinct CDR3 sequences, with 4.4% occurring once and the leading ten covering less than 25%. The sequencing used lung tumor tissue, collected at surgery. The rearrangement joins TRBV5-1 to TRBJ2-7; D might be TRBD2 (6 bases). The receptor was isolated from a male donor with early-stage non-small cell lung cancer. The CDR3: CASSRGTGYEQYF. The CDR3 DNA reads TGCGCCAGCAGCCGCGGGACGGGGTACGAGCAGTACTTC.